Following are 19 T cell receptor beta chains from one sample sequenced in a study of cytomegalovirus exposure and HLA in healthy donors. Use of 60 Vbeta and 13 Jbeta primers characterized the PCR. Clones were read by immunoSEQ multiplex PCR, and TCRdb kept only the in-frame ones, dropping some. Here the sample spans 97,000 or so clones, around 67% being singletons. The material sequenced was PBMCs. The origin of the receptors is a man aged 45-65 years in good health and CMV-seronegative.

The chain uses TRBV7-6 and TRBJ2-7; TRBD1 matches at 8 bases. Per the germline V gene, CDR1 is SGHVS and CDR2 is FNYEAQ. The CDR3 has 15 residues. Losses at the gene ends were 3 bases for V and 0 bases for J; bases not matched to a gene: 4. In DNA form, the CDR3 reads TGTGCCAGCAGCTTCGGACAGGGTCACTCCTACGAGCAGTACTTC. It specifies CASSFGQGHSYEQYF.

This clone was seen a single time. CDR3 nucleotide sequence: TGTGCCAGCAGTCAGGGGGCTTATGGCTATGGCTACACCTTC. This sequence encodes CASSQGAYGYGYTF. This sequence joins TRBV6-5 and TRBJ1-2, with 8 positions matching TRBD1. The V and J ends lost 5 bases and 4 bases, in that order; junction bases with no gene match: 6. Germline V gene sequence: CDR1 MNHEY, CDR2 SVGAGI. This CDR3 spans 14 amino acids.

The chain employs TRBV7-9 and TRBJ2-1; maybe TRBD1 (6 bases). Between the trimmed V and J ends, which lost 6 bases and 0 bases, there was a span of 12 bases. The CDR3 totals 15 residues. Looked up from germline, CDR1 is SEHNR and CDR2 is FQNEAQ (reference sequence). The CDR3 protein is CASSHRVGSYNEQFF. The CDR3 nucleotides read TGTGCCAGCAGTCACAGGGTCGGCTCCTACAATGAGCAGTTCTTC.

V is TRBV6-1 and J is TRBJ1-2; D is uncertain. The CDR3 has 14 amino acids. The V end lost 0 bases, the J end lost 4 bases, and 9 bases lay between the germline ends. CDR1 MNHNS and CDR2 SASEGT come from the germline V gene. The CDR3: CASSEALGSYGYTF. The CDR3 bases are TGTGCCAGCAGTGAAGCCCTGGGCAGCTATGGCTACACCTTC.

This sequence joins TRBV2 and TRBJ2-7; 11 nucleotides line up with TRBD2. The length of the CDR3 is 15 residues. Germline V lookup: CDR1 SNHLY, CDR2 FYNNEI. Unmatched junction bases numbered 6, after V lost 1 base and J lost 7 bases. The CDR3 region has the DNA TGTGCCAGCAGTGAAGGTAGCGGGGGGGCGGGGGAGCAGTACTTC. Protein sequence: CASSEGSGGAGEQYF.

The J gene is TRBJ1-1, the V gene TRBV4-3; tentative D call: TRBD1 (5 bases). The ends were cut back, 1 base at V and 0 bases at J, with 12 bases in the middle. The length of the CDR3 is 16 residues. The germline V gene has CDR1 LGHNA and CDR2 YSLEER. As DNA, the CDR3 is TGCGCCAGCAGCCAAGGGGGGAGGGGAGTGAACACTGAAGCTTTCTTT. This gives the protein CASSQGGRGVNTEAFF.

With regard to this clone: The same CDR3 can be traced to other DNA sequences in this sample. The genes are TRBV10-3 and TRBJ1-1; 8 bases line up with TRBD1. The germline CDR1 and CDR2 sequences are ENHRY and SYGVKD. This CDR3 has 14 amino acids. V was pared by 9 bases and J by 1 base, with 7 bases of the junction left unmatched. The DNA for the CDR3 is TGTGCCATTATGGACAGGGTGGAGAACACTGAAGCTTTCTTT. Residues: CAIMDRVENTEAFF.

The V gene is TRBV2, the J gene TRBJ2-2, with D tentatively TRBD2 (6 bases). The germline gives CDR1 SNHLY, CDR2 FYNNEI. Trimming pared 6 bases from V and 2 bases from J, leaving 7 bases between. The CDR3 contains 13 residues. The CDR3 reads CASRAGNTGELFF. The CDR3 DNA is TGTGCCAGCAGGGCGGGAAACACCGGGGAGCTGTTTTTT.

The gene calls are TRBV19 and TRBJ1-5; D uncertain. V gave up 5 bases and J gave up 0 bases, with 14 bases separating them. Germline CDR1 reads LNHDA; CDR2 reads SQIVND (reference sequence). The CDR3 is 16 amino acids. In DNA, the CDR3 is TGTGCCAGTAGTTACTCCGGGAGCTATAGCAATCAGCCCCAGCATTTT. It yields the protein CASSYSGSYSNQPQHF.

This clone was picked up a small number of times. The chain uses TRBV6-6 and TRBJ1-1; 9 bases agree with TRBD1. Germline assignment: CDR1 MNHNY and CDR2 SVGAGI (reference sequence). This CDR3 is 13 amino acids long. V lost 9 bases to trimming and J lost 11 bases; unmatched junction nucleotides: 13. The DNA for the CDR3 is TGTGCCAGTGCCGGGACAGGGTTTCGAGAGGCTTTCTTT. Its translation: CASAGTGFREAFF.

The CDR3 protein is CASRTGGATNEKLFF. Written as DNA, the CDR3 is TGTGCCAGCAGGACAGGGGGTGCAACTAATGAAAAACTGTTTTTT. J is TRBJ1-4 and V is TRBV6-6, with 9 bases fitting TRBD1. Germline CDR1 reads MNHNY; CDR2 reads SVGAGI (reference sequence). This CDR3 has 15 residues. V shed 6 bases and J 0 bases; nucleotides not matched to a gene: 2.

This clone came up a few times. Here the CDR3 DNA reads TGTGCCAGTAGTATACCTGGGACAGGGAAGGATGGCTACACCTTC. Protein product: CASSIPGTGKDGYTF. V usage is TRBV19 and J usage is TRBJ1-2; 9 bases are a match to TRBD1. Germline trimming cut 2 bases from V and 6 bases from J; bases unmatched to any gene: 7. Germline V gene data show CDR1 as LNHDA and CDR2 as SQIVND (reference sequence). This CDR3 region has 15 residues.

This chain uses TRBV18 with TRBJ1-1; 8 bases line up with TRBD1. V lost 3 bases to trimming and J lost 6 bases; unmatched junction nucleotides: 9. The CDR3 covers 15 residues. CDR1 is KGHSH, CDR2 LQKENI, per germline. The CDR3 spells CASSPRDQGAAEAFF. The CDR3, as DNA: TGTGCCAGCTCACCTCGGGATCAGGGGGCGGCTGAAGCTTTCTTT.

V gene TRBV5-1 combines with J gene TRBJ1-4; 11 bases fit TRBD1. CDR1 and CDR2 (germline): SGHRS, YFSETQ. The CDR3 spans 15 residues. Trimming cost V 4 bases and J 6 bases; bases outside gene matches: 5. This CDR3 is CASSGTGGVDEKLFF. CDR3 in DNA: TGCGCCAGCAGCGGGACAGGGGGTGTCGATGAAAAACTGTTTTTT.

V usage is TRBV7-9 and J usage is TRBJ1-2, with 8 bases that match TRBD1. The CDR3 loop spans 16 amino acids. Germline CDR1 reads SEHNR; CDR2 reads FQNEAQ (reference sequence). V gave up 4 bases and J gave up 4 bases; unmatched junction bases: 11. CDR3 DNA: TGTGCCAGCAGCTCCCCAACAGGGGGTCCCGGCTATGGCTACACCTTC. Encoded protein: CASSSPTGGPGYGYTF.

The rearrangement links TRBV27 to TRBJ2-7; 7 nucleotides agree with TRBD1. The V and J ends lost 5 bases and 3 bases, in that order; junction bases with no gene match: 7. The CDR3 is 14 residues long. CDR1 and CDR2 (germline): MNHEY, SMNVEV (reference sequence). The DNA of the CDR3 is TGTGCCAGCAGTCCCGCCGGGACAGACTACGAGCAGTACTTC. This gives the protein CASSPAGTDYEQYF.

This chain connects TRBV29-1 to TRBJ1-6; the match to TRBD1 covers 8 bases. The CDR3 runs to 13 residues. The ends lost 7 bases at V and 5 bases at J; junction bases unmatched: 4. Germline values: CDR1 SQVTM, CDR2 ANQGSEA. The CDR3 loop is CSARQGNNSPLHF. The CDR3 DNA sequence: TGCAGCGCCCGACAGGGGAATAATTCACCCCTCCACTTT.

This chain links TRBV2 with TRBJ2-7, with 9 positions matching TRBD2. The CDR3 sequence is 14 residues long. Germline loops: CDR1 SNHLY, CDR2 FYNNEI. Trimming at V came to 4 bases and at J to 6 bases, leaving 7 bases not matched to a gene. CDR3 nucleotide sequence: TGTGCCAGCAGTGGCCATCTAGCGGGAAGCGAGCAGTACTTC. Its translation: CASSGHLAGSEQYF.

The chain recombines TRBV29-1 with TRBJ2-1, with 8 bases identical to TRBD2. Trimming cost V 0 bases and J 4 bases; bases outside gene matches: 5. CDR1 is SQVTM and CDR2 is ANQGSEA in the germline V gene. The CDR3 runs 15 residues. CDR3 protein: CSVEELAGGYNEQFF. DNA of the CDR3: TGCAGCGTTGAAGAGCTTGCGGGGGGTTACAATGAGCAGTTCTTC.